This is a list of T cell receptor beta chains from one sample in a study of CD8 T cells in Susac syndrome. TCRdb recomputed calls from the immunoSEQ multiplex PCR reads with MiXCR, one row per CDR3 protein. The data contain about 71,000 distinct CDR3 sequences, over 95% of them singletons. The sample comprised CD4+ T cells from PBMCs. These receptors originate from a human donor with multiple sclerosis. Each CDR3 is given with its conserved first and last residue. A D gene is named only where the DNA matches it firmly. Expanded clones are given a class, and other clones once, few, many or no size at all.

TRBD1,TRBJ1-2,TRBV2,-,CASSERGQGEYGYTF,TGTGCCAGCAGTGAAAGGGGACAGGGGGAATATGGCTACACCTTC
-,TRBJ1-1,TRBV28,-,CASTWGRGTEAFF,TGTGCCAGCACCTGGGGACGCGGCACTGAAGCTTTCTTT
TRBD2,TRBJ2-2,TRBV4-3,-,CASSKGTSGGAGGELFF,TGCGCCAGCAGCAAAGGGACTAGCGGGGGGGCCGGCGGGGAGCTGTTTTTT
TRBD1,TRBJ2-5,TRBV7-9,-,CASSLGGTVGTQYF,TGTGCCAGCAGCTTAGGTGGGACAGTCGGGACCCAGTACTTC
TRBD2,TRBJ2-5,TRBV5-1,-,CASSGLVGEGETQYF,TGCGCCAGCAGCGGCTTGGTAGGGGAGGGAGAGACCCAGTACTTC
-,TRBJ1-2,TRBV30,-,CAWKQGYGYTF,TGTGCCTGGAAACAAGGCTATGGCTACACCTTC
-,TRBJ2-5,TRBV27,-,CASSYNGETQYF,TGTGCCAGCAGTTACAATGGGGAGACCCAGTACTTC
-,TRBJ2-3,TRBV2,-,CASSGTRTDTQYF,TGTGCCAGCAGTGGCACTCGCACAGATACGCAGTATTTT
-,TRBJ1-1,TRBV7-3,-,CASSAKGTMNTEAFF,TGTGCCAGCAGCGCAAAAGGAACAATGAACACTGAAGCTTTCTTT
-,TRBJ2-2,TRBV2,-,CASRRAGATGELFF,TGTGCCAGCCGGCGAGCAGGGGCCACCGGGGAGCTGTTTTTT
TRBD2,TRBJ2-3,TRBV10-2,once,CASRASGTSTDTQYF,TGCGCCAGCAGAGCTAGCGGGACCAGCACAGATACGCAGTATTTT
TRBD1,TRBJ2-7,TRBV10-3,-,CAISADRGHPYEQYF,TGTGCCATCAGTGCGGACAGGGGCCACCCCTACGAGCAGTACTTC
-,TRBJ1-1,TRBV7-2,-,CASSLNQITNTEAFF,TGTGCCAGCAGCTTAAACCAGATTACGAACACTGAAGCTTTCTTT
TRBD1,TRBJ2-1,TRBV20-1,-,CSRDRGGNEQFF,TGCAGTAGGGACAGGGGCGGCAATGAGCAGTTCTTC
TRBD1,TRBJ1-5,TRBV5-1,-,CASSVNTGGQPQHF,TGCGCCAGCAGCGTTAATACAGGGGGCCAGCCCCAGCATTTT
TRBD1,TRBJ1-2,TRBV5-1,-,CASSTGESVPRGGGYTF,TGCGCCAGCAGCACAGGGGAGTCTGTTCCCCGGGGCGGTGGCTACACCTTC
-,TRBJ2-3,TRBV3-1,few,CASSQADTQYF,TGTGCCAGCAGCCAAGCGGATACGCAGTATTTT
TRBD1,TRBJ2-3,TRBV28,-,CASSEINTGAASTDTQYF,TGTGCCAGCAGTGAGATTAACACAGGGGCCGCTAGCACAGATACGCAGTATTTT
TRBD2,TRBJ2-3,TRBV5-6,-,CASSPTSGGATQYF,TGTGCCAGCAGCCCGACTAGCGGGGGAGCTACGCAGTATTTT
-,TRBJ2-1,TRBV11-3,few,CASSLVGYEQFF,TGTGCCAGCAGCTTAGTTGGTTATGAGCAGTTCTTC
-,TRBJ1-5,TRBV7-2,-,CASSPAGQPQHF,TGTGCCAGCAGCCCGGCGGGTCAGCCCCAGCATTTT
-,TRBJ1-5,TRBV20-1,-,CSARVGGEGNQPQHF,TGCAGTGCTAGAGTCGGGGGGGAGGGCAATCAGCCCCAGCATTTT
TRBD1,TRBJ1-6,TRBV5-1,-,CASSWTGGEDSPLHF,TGCGCCAGCAGCTGGACAGGGGGCGAAGATTCACCCCTCCACTTT
-,TRBJ2-7,TRBV2,-,CASSGGRGRSDEQYF,TGTGCCAGCAGTGGGGGGAGGGGGCGCTCGGACGAGCAGTACTTC
-,TRBJ1-5,TRBV5-1,-,CASSLSGGGNQPQHF,TGCGCCAGCAGCTTGTCCGGGGGTGGCAATCAGCCCCAGCATTTT
-,TRBJ1-2,TRBV28,once,CASSLTEFYGYTF,TGTGCCAGCAGTTTAACAGAGTTCTATGGCTACACCTTC
-,TRBJ2-1,TRBV11-2,-,CASSPGGPYNEQFF,TGTGCCAGCAGCCCAGGGGGGCCCTACAATGAGCAGTTCTTC
-,TRBJ1-1,TRBV5-4,-,CASSPGMNTEAFF,TGTGCCAGCAGCCCGGGCATGAACACTGAAGCTTTCTTT
-,TRBJ2-7,TRBV7-6,-,CASSSIGYEQYF,TGTGCCAGCAGCTCGATAGGATACGAGCAGTACTTC
-,TRBJ1-1,TRBV20-1,-,CSARGFEAFF,TGCAGTGCAAGGGGATTTGAAGCTTTCTTT
-,TRBJ2-7,TRBV29-1,-,CSVGGLYEQYF,TGCAGCGTTGGGGGATTGTACGAGCAGTACTTC
-,TRBJ2-7,TRBV7-2,-,CASSGSVYEQYF,TGTGCCAGCAGCGGATCAGTCTACGAGCAGTACTTC
-,TRBJ1-2,TRBV28,-,CASNFRDSGGYTF,TGTGCCAGCAATTTCCGGGACTCCGGTGGCTACACCTTC
-,TRBJ1-5,TRBV7-2,-,CASSFLGNNQPQHF,TGTGCCAGCAGCTTTCTCGGGAACAATCAGCCCCAGCATTTT
-,TRBJ2-1,TRBV29-1,-,CSVSPRTDYNEQFF,TGCAGCGTTTCTCCACGGACGGATTACAATGAGCAGTTCTTC
-,TRBJ2-7,TRBV10-3,-,CAISEGLRYEQYF,TGTGCCATCAGTGAGGGGCTTCGATACGAGCAGTACTTC